Listed below are T cell receptor beta chains from one sample, sequenced in a study of T cell repertoires in cytomegalovirus infection. No antigen has been identified for these receptors. TCRdb analysed the reads with MiXCR anew, one entry per CDR3 protein. The sample has over 100,000 distinct CDR3 sequences, around 28% seen once. The sequencing here drew on CD8+ T cells from cultured PBMCs, taken from culture after CMV antigen stimulation. The source of these receptors is a human donor in good health (CMV status not recorded). Some clones in this sample may be carry-over from other donors' samples. CDR3s include the opening cysteine and the closing phenylalanine or tryptophan. D genes are given only for firm matches. Expanded clones are given a class, and other clones once, few, many or no size at all.

d_call j_call clone_size v_call cdr3_aa cdr3_nt
- TRBJ2-7 - TRBV7-2 CASSPTVSPSLDEQYF TGTGCCAGCAGCCCGACGGTCTCCCCCTCACTGGACGAGCAGTACTTC
- TRBJ2-1 many TRBV2 CASRFSGGPYNEQFF TGTGCCAGCAGATTCTCTGGGGGACCCTACAATGAGCAGTTCTTC
TRBD1 TRBJ1-2 - TRBV18 CASSPRDRAYGYTF TGTGCCAGCTCACCCCGGGACAGAGCCTATGGCTACACCTTC
- TRBJ2-3 - TRBV12-3/TRBV12-4 CASSPDRSSTDTQYF TGTGCCAGCAGCCCAGACAGATCTAGCACAGATACGCAGTATTTT
- TRBJ2-7 - TRBV20-1 CSARDLSSTANPYEQYF TGCAGTGCTAGAGATCTCTCTTCGACAGCAAATCCCTACGAGCAGTACTTC
- TRBJ1-2 few TRBV27 CASSSGRDYGYTF TGTGCCAGCAGCTCTGGGAGGGACTATGGCTACACCTTC
TRBD1 TRBJ1-6 few TRBV19 CASRIQGNSPLHF TGTGCCAGTAGGATACAGGGGAATTCACCCCTTCACTTT
- TRBJ2-7 - TRBV11-1 CASSTFAGSEQYF TGTGCCAGCAGCACATTTGCAGGGAGCGAGCAGTACTTC
- TRBJ1-6 once TRBV11-2 CASSLDQGPSYNSPLHF TGTGCCAGCAGCTTAGATCAGGGGCCCTCCTATAATTCACCCCTCCACTTT
- TRBJ2-1 - TRBV7-8 CASSLLVWDEQFF TGTGCCAGCAGCCTACTAGTTTGGGATGAGCAGTTCTTC
TRBD1 TRBJ2-7 - TRBV5-4 CASSISGTGNEQYF TGTGCCAGCAGCATCTCCGGGACAGGGAATGAGCAGTACTTC
- TRBJ2-1 few TRBV4-2 CASSQEGTAPTYNEQFF TGTGCCAGCAGCCAAGAAGGGACTGCCCCTACCTACAATGAGCAGTTCTTC
- TRBJ2-7 many TRBV28 CASSPGSSYEQYF TGTGCCAGCAGCCCCGGGTCCTCCTACGAGCAGTACTTC